These 8 T cell receptor beta chains were all obtained from the same sample, sequenced in a study of T-cell memory formation after mild COVID-19. MiXCR was run by TCRdb on the 5' RACE reads, yielding one entry per CDR3 protein. The profile shows about 150,000 distinct CDR3 sequences, 15% to 20% of them singletons. The material sequenced was PBMCs or a T cell subset sorted from them (not recorded which). These TCRs come from an adult woman who had mild COVID-19 (a few samples of this study predate the infection). Cell type and time point are not known.

This clonotype turned up a few times. This rearrangement joins TRBV6-2 or TRBV6-3 to TRBJ1-1; 7 bases are a match to TRBD1. V trimming: 5 bases; J trimming: 7 bases; junction bases outside the gene matches: 10. The CDR3 is made up of 14 amino acids. The germline CDR1 and CDR2 sequences are MNHEY and SVGEGT. The DNA for the CDR3 is TGTGCCAGCAGTCCCGACAGGGCGCGGGATGAAGCTTTCTTT. Translated: CASSPDRARDEAFF.

This clonotype was seen ten or more times. The gene calls are TRBV4-1 and TRBJ2-2; 8 bases are a match to TRBD2. The germline V gene has CDR1 MGHRA and CDR2 YSYEKL. V lost 5 bases to trimming and J lost 2 bases; unmatched junction nucleotides: 10. The CDR3 has 17 residues. CDR3: CASSDLGSGRNTGELFF. DNA for the CDR3: TGCGCCAGCAGCGACTTGGGGAGCGGGAGAAACACCGGGGAGCTGTTTTTT.

This clonotype occurred a few times. J is TRBJ1-1 and V is TRBV6-5; TRBD1 matches at 7 bases. Germline V lookup: CDR1 MNHEY, CDR2 SVGAGI. V lost 5 bases and J lost 3; bases outside the gene matches: 3. This CDR3 region has 13 residues. The CDR3 is CASSRQGYTEAFF. In DNA form, the CDR3 reads TGTGCCAGCAGTCGACAGGGATACACTGAAGCTTTCTTT.

CDR3 in amino acids: CASSLSGIQETQYF. In DNA, the CDR3 is TGCGCCAGCAGCTTGTCCGGTATCCAAGAGACCCAGTACTTC. The chain carries TRBV5-1 and TRBJ2-5; D is ambiguous. The CDR3 runs to 14 residues. Trimming took 1 base from V and 1 from J, leaving 8 bases between them. Germline V lookup: CDR1 SGHRS, CDR2 YFSETQ.

This clonotype came up many times. J is TRBJ2-4 and V is TRBV6-6; D is perhaps TRBD1 (5 bases). This CDR3 spans 15 amino acids. Germline V gene data show CDR1 as MNHNY and CDR2 as SVGAGI (reference sequence). Trimming pared 2 bases from V and 4 bases from J, leaving 12 bases between. The CDR3 bases are TGTGCCAGCAGTTACGGGCAGGGCCGAAAAAACATTCAGTACTTC. This gives the protein CASSYGQGRKNIQYF.

The V and J genes are TRBV5-1 and TRBJ2-1, with a possible D match to TRBD2 (6 bases). The CDR3 totals 16 residues. With 4 bases removed from V and 5 bases from J, the gap between germline ends came to 19 bases. The germline V gene has CDR1 SGHRS and CDR2 YFSETQ. CDR3 loop: CASSRTLATVNNEQFF. DNA of the CDR3: TGCGCCAGCAGCCGGACCCTAGCGACTGTAAACAATGAGCAGTTCTTC.

This clonotype was observed at least ten times. This chain connects TRBV12-3 or TRBV12-4 to TRBJ2-1; TRBD1 is a possible D gene (6 bases). CDR3 size: 15 residues. V gave up 5 bases and J gave up 2 bases, with 13 bases separating them. CDR3 region: CASSPQGVPYNEQFF. The DNA of the CDR3 is TGTGCCAGCAGTCCACAGGGAGTTCCCTACAATGAGCAGTTCTTC.

The sample holds a few counts of this clonotype. The V call is TRBV2, the J call TRBJ2-4; 9 positions agree with TRBD2. V gave up 3 bases and J gave up 8 bases; unmatched junction bases: 5. Looked up from germline, CDR1 is SNHLY and CDR2 is FYNNEI. The CDR3 spans 14 residues. The CDR3 protein is CASSERGGYYIQYF. CDR3 sequence (DNA): TGTGCCAGCAGTGAGCGGGGGGGTTATTACATTCAGTACTTC. Using reference TRBV2 and TRBJ2-4 for the parts outside the CDR3, the full variable domain is EPEVTQTPSHQVTQMGQEVILRCVPISNHLYFYWYRQILGQKVEFLVSFYNNEISEKSEIFDDQFSVERPDGSNFTLKIRSTKLEDSAMYFCASSERGGYYIQYFGAGTRLSVL.